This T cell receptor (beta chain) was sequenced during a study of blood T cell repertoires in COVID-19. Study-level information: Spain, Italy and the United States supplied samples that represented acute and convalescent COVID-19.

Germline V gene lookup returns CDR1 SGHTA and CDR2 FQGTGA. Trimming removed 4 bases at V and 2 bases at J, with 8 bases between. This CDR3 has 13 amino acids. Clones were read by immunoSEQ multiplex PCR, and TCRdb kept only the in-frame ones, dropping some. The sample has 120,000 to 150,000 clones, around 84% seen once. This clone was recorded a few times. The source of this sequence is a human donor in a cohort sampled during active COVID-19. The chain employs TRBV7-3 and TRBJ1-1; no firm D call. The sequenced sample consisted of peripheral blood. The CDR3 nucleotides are TGTGCCAGCAGCTCTACAGTTAACACTGAAGCTTTCTTT. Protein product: CASSSTVNTEAFF.